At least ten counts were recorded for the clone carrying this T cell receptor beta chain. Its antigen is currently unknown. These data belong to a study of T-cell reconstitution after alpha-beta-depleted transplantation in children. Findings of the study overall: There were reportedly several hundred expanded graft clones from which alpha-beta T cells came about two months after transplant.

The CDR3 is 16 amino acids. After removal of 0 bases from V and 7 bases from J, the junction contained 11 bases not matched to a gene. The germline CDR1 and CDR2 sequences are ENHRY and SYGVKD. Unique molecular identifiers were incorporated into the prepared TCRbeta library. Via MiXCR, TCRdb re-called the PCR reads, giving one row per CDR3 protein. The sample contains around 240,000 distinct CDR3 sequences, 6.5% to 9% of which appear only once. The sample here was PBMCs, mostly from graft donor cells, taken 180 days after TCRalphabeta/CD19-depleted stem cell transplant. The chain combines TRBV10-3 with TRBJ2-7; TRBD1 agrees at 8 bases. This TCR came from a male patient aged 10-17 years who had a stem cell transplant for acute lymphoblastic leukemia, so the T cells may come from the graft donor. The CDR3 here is CAISESQAGGAGEQYF. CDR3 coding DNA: TGTGCCATCAGTGAGTCGCAGGCAGGGGGCGCGGGAGAGCAGTACTTC.